Listed below are T cell receptor beta chains from one sample, sequenced in a study of cytomegalovirus exposure and HLA in healthy donors. Method: immunoSEQ multiplex PCR; TCRdb's copy keeps in-frame clones and lacks some. The sample has nearly 65,000 clones, roughly two thirds seen once; the top ten hold around 5.4%. The material sequenced was PBMCs. The receptor set was obtained from a man aged 45-60 years in good health and CMV-seronegative. The CDR3 runs from the conserved cysteine through the conserved F or W. A D gene is named only where the DNA matches it firmly. Size values are once, few and many counts, or a class for expanded clones, and some rows have none.

. | TRBJ1-3 | TRBV5-4 | . | 16 | TGTGCCAGCAGCTTGGAGCCCACCGACTCTGGAAACACCATATATTTT | CASSLEPTDSGNTIYF
. | TRBJ2-7 | TRBV6-1 | . | 14 | TGTGCCAGCAGTCGTTCGGACAGCTACTACGAGCAGTACTTC | CASSRSDSYYEQYF
TRBD1 | TRBJ2-5 | TRBV29-1 | . | 17 | TGCAGCGTTGAAGATTTCCCGGGACAGGGCTTTCAAGAGACCCAGTACTTC | CSVEDFPGQGFQETQYF
TRBD1 | TRBJ2-7 | TRBV11-1 | . | 15 | TGTGCCAGCAGCTTATCGGGACAGGGGGCGTACGAGCAGTACTTC | CASSLSGQGAYEQYF
. | TRBJ1-1 | TRBV19 | . | 15 | TGTGCCAGTAGTAGAGGGGGGGGAATTATCACTGAAGCTTTCTTT | CASSRGGGIITEAFF
TRBD1 | TRBJ2-5 | TRBV11-1 | . | 15 | TGTGCCAGCAGAATCGGGACAGGGTGGAAAGAGACCCAGTACTTC | CASRIGTGWKETQYF
TRBD1 | TRBJ2-7 | TRBV15 | . | 16 | TGTGCCACCCACGGCAGGGGGCCTCATTCTCTCTACGAGCAGTACTTC | CATHGRGPHSLYEQYF
. | TRBJ1-2 | TRBV6-1 | few | 14 | TGTGCCAGCACCGAAGGGGCAGGCTTCTATGGCTACACCTTC | CASTEGAGFYGYTF
TRBD2 | TRBJ2-3 | TRBV5-4 | once | 17 | TGTGCCAGCAGGCCCGACACTAGCGGGGGACGCACAGATACGCAGTATTTT | CASRPDTSGGRTDTQYF
. | TRBJ1-1 | TRBV30 | few | 15 | TGTGCCTGGACTTACGGGGGGGCGAAGAACACTGAAGCTTTCTTT | CAWTYGGAKNTEAFF
. | TRBJ2-5 | TRBV5-1 | . | 11 | TGCGCCAGCAGCTTGGCGGAGACCCAGTACTTC | CASSLAETQYF
. | TRBJ2-3 | TRBV19 | once | 18 | TGTGCCAGTAGTGTTAGATCGTCGGTTTACGGGGGCACAGATACGCAGTATTTT | CASSVRSSVYGGTDTQYF
TRBD2 | TRBJ2-3 | TRBV10-3 | few | 15 | TGTGCCATCAGTGCGAAGCGGGGGGGCCAGGATACGCAGTATTTT | CAISAKRGGQDTQYF
TRBD1 | TRBJ2-1 | TRBV9 | . | 15 | TGTGCCAGCAGCGTTGGTACAGGGGATTACAATGAGCAGTTCTTC | CASSVGTGDYNEQFF
. | TRBJ2-1 | TRBV4-2 | . | 13 | TGTGCCAGCAGAGCCGAGCGGAACAATGAGCAGTTCTTC | CASRAERNNEQFF
. | TRBJ2-3 | TRBV5-4 | . | 13 | TGTGCCAGCAGCCGAGACAGTCTGTTGACGCAGTATTTT | CASSRDSLLTQYF
TRBD1 | TRBJ2-5 | TRBV4-1 | . | 15 | TGCGCCAGCAGCCAAGGGACAGGAGGACAAGAGACCCAGTACTTC | CASSQGTGGQETQYF
. | TRBJ1-6 | TRBV30 | once | 16 | TGTGCCCGTCGGGGGGCAGGGAGCTCCTATAATTCACCCCTCCACTTT | CARRGAGSSYNSPLHF
. | TRBJ2-2 | TRBV7-2 | . | 14 | TGTGCCAGCAGCTTAGCGGCGAGGACCGGGGAGCTGTTTTTT | CASSLAARTGELFF
TRBD1 | TRBJ1-6 | TRBV7-9 | . | 14 | TGTGCCAGCAGCCCGGGACAGGTCTTCTCACCCCTCCACTTT | CASSPGQVFSPLHF
. | TRBJ1-6 | TRBV11-1 | . | 15 | TGTGCCAGCAGTTCTTTTGCCGGGGGAAATTCACCCCTCCACTTT | CASSSFAGGNSPLHF
. | TRBJ1-2 | TRBV30 | once | 14 | TGTGCCTGGAGTGTGTCGAGGGTCGGAGATGGCTACACCTTC | CAWSVSRVGDGYTF
. | TRBJ1-2 | TRBV19 | . | 13 | TGTGCCAGTAGTATTTCGGGTTCGAATGGCTACACCTTC | CASSISGSNGYTF
TRBD2 | TRBJ2-5 | TRBV5-1 | . | 17 | TGCGCCAGCAGCTTGGATCTAGCGGGGGGGATGTGGGTGACCCAGTACTTC | CASSLDLAGGMWVTQYF
TRBD1 | TRBJ2-5 | TRBV29-1 | . | 15 | TGCAGCGTTGAGCTAATGACAGGGGGGCCAAAGACCCAGTACTTC | CSVELMTGGPKTQYF
. | TRBJ2-7 | TRBV7-6 | . | 13 | TGTGCCAGCAGCGCCGGGAGATCCTACGAGCAGTACTTC | CASSAGRSYEQYF
. | TRBJ2-3 | TRBV30 | . | 14 | TGTGCCTGGAGTGGAGCGGATTACACAGATACGCAGTATTTT | CAWSGADYTDTQYF
. | TRBJ1-3 | TRBV5-1 | . | 15 | TGCGCCAGCAGCTCTGCTGACAGAGGGGGAAACACCATACATTTT | CASSSADRGGNTIHF
. | TRBJ1-2 | TRBV11-1 | . | 13 | TGTGCCAGCAGCCTGACAGTTAACTATGGCTACACCTTC | CASSLTVNYGYTF
TRBD1 | TRBJ1-5 | TRBV2 | . | 15 | TGTGCCAGCATGTGGGGTCAGGGGGCAAGTTTACCCCAGCATTTT | CASMWGQGASLPQHF
. | TRBJ2-5 | TRBV5-1 | . | 15 | TGCGCCAGCAGCTTGGAGGTTAGCAGACAAGAGACCCAGTACTTC | CASSLEVSRQETQYF
. | TRBJ1-2 | TRBV29-1 | . | 11 | TGCAGCGGCAGGGTCTCCTATGGCTACACCTTC | CSGRVSYGYTF
. | TRBJ1-4 | TRBV13 | once | 14 | TGTGCCAGCAGCTTAGGGGGGGCGCGCGAAAAACTGTTTTTT | CASSLGGAREKLFF
TRBD2 | TRBJ2-3 | TRBV15 | . | 17 | TGTGCCACCAGCAGAAAAGGAACTAGCGGGTCATTGGATACGCAGTATTTT | CATSRKGTSGSLDTQYF
TRBD1 | TRBJ1-4 | TRBV20-1 | . | 11 | TGCAGTGCTAACAGGGGGGAAAAACTGTTTTTT | CSANRGEKLFF
TRBD1 | TRBJ2-7 | TRBV4-1 | . | 15 | TGCGCCAGCAGCCAACCGGGACAGGGGTGGGACGAGCAGTACTTC | CASSQPGQGWDEQYF
. | TRBJ1-2 | TRBV5-6 | . | 13 | TGTGCCAGCAGCCATGCGGCGGGGAATGGCTACACCTTC | CASSHAAGNGYTF